This passage covers 28 T cell receptor beta chains from one sample sequenced in a study of T cell repertoires in cytomegalovirus infection. MiXCR was run by TCRdb on the reads, yielding one entry per CDR3 protein. The data contain about 830,000 distinct CDR3 sequences, approximately 32% of them seen just once; the ten biggest clones take up 9.5% to 15%. Which antigens these TCRs recognize remains unknown. Material: cultured CD8+ T cells from PBMCs, obtained from culture after CMV antigen stimulation. Every receptor here comes from a human donor in good health (CMV status not recorded). Some clones in this sample may be carry-over from other donors' samples.

In its sample, this clonotype was seen a few times. The genes are TRBV5-4 and TRBJ2-1; TRBD2 agrees at 7 bases. Germline CDR1 SGHNT, CDR2 YYREEE (reference sequence). This CDR3 is built from 13 residues. J gave up 4 bases and V 7 bases, and 5 bases lay outside the gene matches. CDR3 residues: CASRQREYNEQFF. The CDR3 nucleotides read TGTGCCAGCCGGCAGCGGGAATACAATGAGCAGTTCTTC.

CDR3 sequence reads: CASSPYRAGGYTF. CDR3 in DNA: TGTGCCAGCAGTCCTTACAGGGCCGGGGGCTACACCTTC. This sequence joins TRBV27 and TRBJ1-2; D is possibly TRBD1 (6 bases). The CDR3 consists of 13 residues. The germline V and J ends were trimmed by 5 bases and 8 bases, with 15 bases remaining between them. Per the germline V gene, CDR1 is MNHEY and CDR2 is SMNVEV (reference sequence).

V usage is TRBV6-1 and J usage is TRBJ2-7; D gene uncertain. CDR1 is MNHNS, CDR2 SASEGT, per germline. V dropped 3 bases and J dropped 0 bases, with 12 bases sitting between them. The length of the CDR3 is 15 residues. DNA of the CDR3: TGTGCCAGCAGTGAGCGCCAGAACCCCTCCTACGAGCAGTACGTC. This sequence encodes CASSERQNPSYEQYV.

This clonotype was observed at least ten times. The chain recombines TRBV27 with TRBJ2-5; 11 bases align to TRBD2. The ends lost 4 bases at V and 2 bases at J; junction bases unmatched: 6. CDR1 and CDR2 (germline): MNHEY, SMNVEV (reference sequence). This CDR3 comprises 16 residues. DNA for the CDR3: TGTGCCAGCAGTTCTACACTAGCGGGGGCTCAAGAGACCCAGTACTTC. Its protein is CASSSTLAGAQETQYF.

The genes are TRBV6-1 and TRBJ1-6; the D gene is possibly TRBD1 (6 bases). The V end lost 1 base, the J end lost 4 bases, and 11 bases lay between the germline ends. Per the germline V gene, CDR1 is MNHNS and CDR2 is SASEGT. The CDR3 totals 16 residues. CDR3 nucleotides: TGTGCCAGCAGTGAAGTGGGGGGGCGGTATAATTCACCCCTCCACTTT. Protein sequence: CASSEVGGRYNSPLHF.

This clonotype occurred a few times. This clone may be a read error of a much larger clone one base away. This chain connects TRBV7-9 to TRBJ2-1; D is unresolved. Germline V CDR1 and CDR2: SEHNR, FQNEAQ (reference sequence). With 1 base removed from V and 9 bases from J, the gap between germline ends came to 7 bases. The CDR3 length is 12 residues. The CDR3 reads CASSLGWGEQFF. CDR3 sequence (DNA): TGTGCCAGCAGCTTAGGGTGGGGTGAGCAGTTCTTC. Variable domain in full (rest from reference TRBV7-9 and TRBJ2-1): DTGVSQNPRHKITKRGQNVTFRCDPISEHNRLYWYRQTLGQGPEFLTYFQNEAQLEKSRLLSDRFSAERPKGSFSTLEIQRTEQGDSAMYLCASSLGWGEQFFGPGTRLTVL.

This chain links TRBV10-3 with TRBJ1-2, with a weak D call TRBD1 (6 bases). CDR1 and CDR2 from the germline V gene are ENHRY and SYGVKD. The CDR3 has 14 amino acids. Trimming took off 8 bases at V and 7 bases at J, with 20 bases between the two ends. CDR3 sequence reads: CAIAPGGRTSGYTF. The CDR3 nucleotides are TGTGCCATCGCTCCGGGGGGGCGGACTTCTGGCTACACCTTC.

The rearrangement joins TRBV2 to TRBJ2-7, with 12 bases matching TRBD2. Germline V gene lookup returns CDR1 SNHLY and CDR2 FYNNEI. V was clipped by 6 bases and J by 7 bases; unmatched bases: 7. The length of the CDR3 is 14 residues. This chain's CDR3 is CASSPSGGAGEQYV. The CDR3 nucleotides read TGTGCCAGCAGCCCTAGCGGGGGGGCGGGAGAGCAGTACGTC.

The chain employs TRBV7-9 and TRBJ2-3, with 10 bases identical to TRBD2. This CDR3 is built from 15 residues. Trimming at V came to 2 bases and at J to 7 bases, leaving 6 bases not matched to a gene. Germline V gene data show CDR1 as SEHNR and CDR2 as FQNEAQ (reference sequence). In DNA, the CDR3 is TGTGCCAGCAGCTTACAGGGACTAGCGATATATACGCAGTATTTT. Its translation is CASSLQGLAIYTQYF.

For this clonotype: The junction shows a germline mismatch at one end, possibly a read error. This rearrangement joins TRBV12-5 to TRBJ2-1, with 8 nucleotides matching TRBD1. The CDR3 has 14 amino acids. The germline gives CDR1 LGHNT, CDR2 FRNRAP. CDR3 residues: CASSLTHRGYEQFF. DNA for the CDR3: TGTGCTAGTAGTTTGACCCACAGGGGGTACGAGCAGTTCTTC.

V usage is TRBV29-1 and J usage is TRBJ1-2; TRBD1 is a possible D gene (5 bases). Per germline, CDR1 SQVTM and CDR2 ANQGSEA. Trimming shortened V by 4 bases and J by 3 bases, and 9 bases separated the two germline ends. The CDR3 totals 12 residues. The CDR3 loop reads CSVVWGDYGYTF. Here the CDR3 DNA reads TGCAGCGTTGTGTGGGGGGACTATGGCTACACCTTC.

CDR3 loop: CASEGRSNGANVLTF. As DNA, the CDR3 is TGTGCCAGTGAGGGACGATCCAATGGGGCCAACGTCCTGACTTTC. The chain combines TRBV6-6 with TRBJ2-6, with D perhaps assigned TRBD1 or TRBD2 (5 bases each). V shed 9 bases and J shed 3 bases, with 15 bases lying between them. Per the germline V gene, CDR1 is MNHNY and CDR2 is SVGAGI (reference sequence). CDR3 length: 15 amino acids.

This sequence joins TRBV9 and TRBJ1-1, with a weak D call TRBD1 (6 bases). Germline values: CDR1 SGDLS, CDR2 YYNGEE. The CDR3 consists of 14 residues. V was shortened by 3 bases and J by 0 bases, with 9 bases between the two germline ends. The CDR3 DNA follows: TGTGCCAGCAGCGGAGCAGGGGTGAACACTGAAGCTTTCTTT. Translation gives CASSGAGVNTEAFF.

The table lists this clonotype with a few counts. The CDR3 DNA follows: TGTGCCAGCAGTTTAGCGCGGGGAAGCTCCTACGAGCAGTACTTC. This translates into CASSLARGSSYEQYF. This chain uses TRBV12-3 or TRBV12-4 with TRBJ2-7, with a weak D call TRBD2 (6 bases). Trimming stripped 0 bases from V and 0 bases from J, with 9 bases between. This CDR3 has 15 residues.

This rearrangement joins TRBV6-2 or TRBV6-3 to TRBJ1-1, with unresolved D. Germline V gene lookup returns CDR1 MNHEY and CDR2 SVGEGT. The V end was cut by 10 bases, the J end by 1 base, with 13 bases between. This CDR3 contains 13 residues. CDR3 protein: CATGGTGNTEAFF. CDR3 nucleotides: TGTGCCACGGGAGGTACCGGGAACACTGAAGCTTTCTTT.

The sample holds a few counts of this clonotype. The chain combines TRBV27 with TRBJ2-7, with a weak D call TRBD1 (7 bases). The CDR3 is 16 amino acids. The V gene's germline CDR1 is MNHEY and CDR2 SMNVEV (reference sequence). Trimming cost V 6 bases and J 2 bases, with 20 bases left between them. The CDR3 sequence: CASSGGDRARAYEQYF. The CDR3 DNA reads as TGTGCCAGCAGCGGGGGAGACAGGGCGAGGGCCTACGAGCAGTACTTC.

This clonotype turned up a few times. The chain couples TRBV27 to TRBJ2-7; D may match TRBD1 or TRBD2 (5 bases each). The ends were cut back, 1 base at V and 3 bases at J, with 13 bases in the middle. This CDR3 has 15 residues. Germline V gene data show CDR1 as MNHEY and CDR2 as SMNVEV (reference sequence). This chain's CDR3 is CASSLLGERGYEQYF. CDR3 DNA: TGTGCCAGCAGTTTATTGGGGGAGAGGGGCTACGAGCAGTACTTC.

The chain uses TRBV14 and TRBJ2-5, with D possibly matching TRBD1 (6 bases). The CDR3 runs to 14 residues. V was pared by 3 bases and J by 2 bases, with 10 bases between. CDR1 and CDR2 from the germline V gene are SGHDN and FVKESK. This CDR3 is CASSHRDTQETQYF. In DNA, the CDR3 is TGTGCCAGCAGCCACCGGGACACTCAAGAGACCCAGTACTTC.

This clonotype has only a few counts. V is TRBV2 and J is TRBJ2-3; 10 nucleotides match TRBD2. The ends lost 6 bases at V and 5 bases at J; junction bases unmatched: 11. This CDR3 is 16 amino acids long. Germline CDR1 is SNHLY and CDR2 is FYNNEI. The CDR3 DNA reads TGTGCCAGCAGGCGACCGAGCGGGGGGGCCATAGATACGCAGTATTTT. Translating it yields CASRRPSGGAIDTQYF.

The J gene is TRBJ2-3, the V gene TRBV4-3; D might be TRBD2 (7 bases). Germline V lookup: CDR1 LGHNA, CDR2 YSLEER. There are 18 residues in the CDR3. The V end was cut by 3 bases, the J end by 3 bases, with 22 bases between. The CDR3 region has the DNA TGCGCCAGCAGCCACAGGGGATTGGCGGGGGTATCGACAGATACGCAGTATTTT. Its protein is CASSHRGLAGVSTDTQYF.

The J gene is TRBJ1-1, the V gene TRBV27; D not resolved. The germline V gene has CDR1 MNHEY and CDR2 SMNVEV (reference sequence). V shed 8 bases and J shed 2 bases, with 24 bases lying between them. The CDR3 is 17 residues long. The CDR3 reads CASRPLGDAGFNTEAFF. The CDR3 region has the DNA TGTGCCAGCCGACCCCTGGGAGACGCTGGGTTCAACACTGAAGCTTTCTTT.

This chain links TRBV6-6 with TRBJ1-1, with unresolved D. Germline lookup yields CDR1 MNHNY and CDR2 SVGAGI (reference sequence). This CDR3 comprises 10 residues. V gave up 5 bases and J gave up 6 bases, with 4 bases separating them. As DNA, the CDR3 is TGTGCCAGCAGTCAGTCTGAAGCTTTCTTT. This gives the protein CASSQSEAFF.

This clonotype has only a few counts. The chain combines TRBV5-5 with TRBJ1-1; no definite D call. The CDR3 is 11 amino acids. Trimming removed 0 bases from V and 8 bases from J, with 5 bases in between. Looked up from germline, CDR1 is SGHKS and CDR2 is YYEKEE (reference sequence). This CDR3 is CASSLAEEAFF. The CDR3 bases are TGTGCCAGCAGCTTGGCGGAAGAAGCTTTCTTT.

A remark on this clonotype: Here the CDR3 omits its conserved ending phenylalanine or tryptophan, so a read error is the likely source. The chain links TRBV4-1 to TRBJ2-7, with 8 bases matching TRBD1. Germline CDR1 is MGHRA and CDR2 is YSYEKL. CDR3 size: 14 residues. With V trimmed by 1 base and J by 4 bases, 3 bases remained unmatched. This CDR3 is CASSQGTGLYEQYS. CDR3 bases: TGCGCCAGCAGCCAAGGGACAGGGTTGTACGAGCAGTACTCC.

Many counts were recorded for this clonotype. The chain has TRBV6-1 and TRBJ2-1, with 9 positions matching TRBD2. CDR1 is MNHNS, CDR2 SASEGT, per germline. V lost 1 base to trimming and J lost 4 bases; unmatched junction nucleotides: 8. The CDR3 has 17 amino acids. CDR3 protein: CASSEGVAGVQYNEQFF. The CDR3 DNA sequence: TGTGCCAGCAGTGAAGGGGTAGCGGGGGTACAATACAATGAGCAGTTCTTC.

Details on this clonotype: Germline is not matched at one junction end, which may reflect a read error. The gene calls are TRBV7-4 and TRBJ1-1; a weak D match, TRBD1 (5 bases). The CDR3 extends over 12 amino acids. Germline-derived CDR1 and CDR2 are SGHVT and SQSDAQ. CDR3 coding DNA: TGTACCAGCAGCCGGGGGTGGGCTGAAGCTTTCTTT. Encoded protein: CTSSRGWAEAFF.

The chain employs TRBV28 and TRBJ1-1; D remains unclear. This CDR3 spans 13 amino acids. V lost 5 bases and J lost 5, with 12 bases in between. Germline CDR1 and CDR2: MDHEN and SYDVKM. CDR3 nucleotide sequence: TGTGCCAGCAGTCTGAGATCAAGGACTGAAGCTTTCTTT. Its protein product is CASSLRSRTEAFF.

The rearrangement uses TRBV20-1 and TRBJ2-4; 9 nucleotides match TRBD1. The CDR3 is made up of 17 amino acids. The germline V gene has CDR1 DFQATT and CDR2 SNEGSKA (reference sequence). Trimming cost V 2 bases and J 6 bases; bases outside gene matches: 14. The CDR3: CSARNSRTGDGRNIQYF. CDR3 DNA: TGCAGTGCTAGAAATTCCCGGACAGGGGACGGTAGAAACATTCAGTACTTC.